A selection of T cell receptor beta chains follows, all from one sample in a study of T cells in Graves' hyperthyroidism and ophthalmopathy. TCRdb re-analysed the multiplex PCR reads in MiXCR, keeping a single row per CDR3 protein. Of around 700,000 distinct CDR3 sequences listed, around 19% are singletons. The material sequenced was blood. These receptors were taken from a woman in her 50s with Graves' hyperthyroidism that later progressed to Graves' ophthalmopathy. Both conserved end residues are part of each CDR3. The order of the fields is D gene, J gene, clone size, V gene, CDR3 protein, CDR3 DNA. The D gene is left open where the match is weak. Only part of the rows carry a size: once, few, many, or a class if the clone is expanded.

TRBD1 | TRBJ2-3 | few | TRBV20-1 | CSALPGQGAGDTQYF | TGCAGTGCCCTCCCGGGACAGGGGGCTGGGGATACGCAGTATTTT
TRBD1 | TRBJ1-6 | . | TRBV6-1 | CASSRPGQADSPLHF | TGTGCCAGCAGTCGGCCGGGACAGGCAGATTCACCCCTCCACTTT
. | TRBJ1-1 | many | TRBV11-2 | CASSLGVAYTEAFF | TGTGCCAGCAGCTTAGGGGTCGCGTACACTGAAGCTTTCTTT
. | TRBJ1-5 | many | TRBV12-3/TRBV12-4 | CASSLRTSDQPQHF | TGTGCCAGCAGTTTGCGAACTTCGGATCAGCCCCAGCATTTT
TRBD2 | TRBJ2-1 | few | TRBV6-2/TRBV6-3 | CATLGTSSYNEQFF | TGTGCCACCTTGGGGACTAGCTCCTACAATGAGCAGTTCTTC
TRBD2 | TRBJ2-7 | few | TRBV6-6 | CASSYSRGGIESYEQYF | TGTGCCAGCAGTTACTCTCGGGGGGGGATCGAGTCCTACGAGCAGTACTTC
. | TRBJ2-6 | . | TRBV7-7 | CAIKQGPSGANVLTF | TGTGCTATAAAACAGGGTCCCTCTGGGGCCAACGTCCTGACTTTC
TRBD2 | TRBJ2-2 | few | TRBV20-1 | CSARTSGGPTGELFF | TGCAGTGCTAGAACTAGCGGGGGGCCCACCGGGGAGCTGTTTTTT
TRBD2 | TRBJ2-2 | . | TRBV14 | CASSPLAGGPTGELFF | TGTGCCAGCAGCCCGCTAGCGGGGGGACCCACCGGGGAGCTGTTTTTT
. | TRBJ1-1 | . | TRBV5-1 | CASSLGKELEAFF | TGCGCCAGCAGCTTGGGGAAGGAGTTAGAAGCTTTCTTT
TRBD2 | TRBJ2-5 | few | TRBV27 | CASGPGLEILETQYF | TGTGCCAGCGGGCCCGGACTAGAAATTTTGGAGACCCAGTACTTC
. | TRBJ1-4 | few | TRBV5-1 | CASSLDGRTNEKLFF | TGCGCCAGCAGCTTGGATGGGAGAACTAATGAAAAACTGTTTTTT
TRBD1 | TRBJ2-7 | many | TRBV3-1 | CASSRGTVPYEQYF | TGTGCCAGCAGCCGGGGGACAGTTCCTTACGAGCAGTACTTC
. | TRBJ1-5 | few | TRBV7-6 | CASSLAIRGTSNQPQHF | TGTGCCAGCAGCTTAGCGATCCGGGGGACGAGCAATCAGCCCCAGCATTTT